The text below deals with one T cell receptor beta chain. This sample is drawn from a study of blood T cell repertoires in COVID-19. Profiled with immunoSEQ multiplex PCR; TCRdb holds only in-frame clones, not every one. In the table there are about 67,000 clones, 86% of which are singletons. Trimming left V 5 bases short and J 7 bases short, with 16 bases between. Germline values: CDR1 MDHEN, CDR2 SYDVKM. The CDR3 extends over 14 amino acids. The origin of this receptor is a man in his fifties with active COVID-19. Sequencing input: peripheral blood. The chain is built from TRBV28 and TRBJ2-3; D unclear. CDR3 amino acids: CASSASGRGNTQYF. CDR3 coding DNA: TGTGCCAGCAGTGCATCAGGTCGTGGCAATACGCAGTATTTT.